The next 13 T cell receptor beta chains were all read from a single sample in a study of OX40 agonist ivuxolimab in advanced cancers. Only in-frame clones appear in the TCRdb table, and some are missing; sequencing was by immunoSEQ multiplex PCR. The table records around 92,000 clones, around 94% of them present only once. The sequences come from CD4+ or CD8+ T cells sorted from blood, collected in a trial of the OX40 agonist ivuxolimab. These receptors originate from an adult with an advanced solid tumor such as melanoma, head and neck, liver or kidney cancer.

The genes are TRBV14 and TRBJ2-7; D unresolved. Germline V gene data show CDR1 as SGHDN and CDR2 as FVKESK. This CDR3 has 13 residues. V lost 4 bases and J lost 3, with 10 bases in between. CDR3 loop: CASSPAPHYEQYF. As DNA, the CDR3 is TGTGCCAGCAGCCCGGCCCCCCACTACGAGCAGTACTTC.

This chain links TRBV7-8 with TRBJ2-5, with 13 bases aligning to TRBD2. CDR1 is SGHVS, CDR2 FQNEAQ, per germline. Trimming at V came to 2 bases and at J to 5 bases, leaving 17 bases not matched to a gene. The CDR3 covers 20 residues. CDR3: CASSLYRTSGGIGYMETQYF. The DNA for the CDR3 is TGTGCCAGCAGCTTATATAGGACTAGCGGGGGCATTGGGTACATGGAGACCCAGTACTTC.

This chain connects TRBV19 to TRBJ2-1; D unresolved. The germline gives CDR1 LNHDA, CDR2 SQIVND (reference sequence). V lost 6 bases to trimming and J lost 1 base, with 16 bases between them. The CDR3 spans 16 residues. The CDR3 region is CASRRGGTRSYNEQFF. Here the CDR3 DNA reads TGTGCCAGTAGGCGCGGCGGTACCCGTTCCTACAATGAGCAGTTCTTC. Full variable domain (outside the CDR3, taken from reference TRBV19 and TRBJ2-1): DGGITQSPKYLFRKEGQNVTLSCEQNLNHDAMYWYRQDPGQGLRLIYYSQIVNDFQKGDIAEGYSVSREKKESFPLTVTSAQKNPTAFYLCASRRGGTRSYNEQFFGPGTRLTVL.

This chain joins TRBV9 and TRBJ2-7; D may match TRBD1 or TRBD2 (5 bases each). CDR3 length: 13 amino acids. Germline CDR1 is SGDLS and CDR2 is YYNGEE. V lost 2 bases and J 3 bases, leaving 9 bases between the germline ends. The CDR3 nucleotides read TGTGCCAGCAGCGTCGGGGCCCTCTACGAGCAGTACTTC. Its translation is CASSVGALYEQYF. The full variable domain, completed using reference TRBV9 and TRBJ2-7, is DSGVTQTPKHLITATGQRVTLRCSPRSGDLSVYWYQQSLDQGLQFLIQYYNGEERAKGNILERFSAQQFPDLHSELNLSSLELGDSALYFCASSVGALYEQYFGPGTRLTVT.

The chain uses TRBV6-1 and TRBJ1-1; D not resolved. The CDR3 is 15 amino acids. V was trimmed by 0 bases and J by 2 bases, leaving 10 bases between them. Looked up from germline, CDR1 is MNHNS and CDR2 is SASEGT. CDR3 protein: CASSEAVGRNTEAFF. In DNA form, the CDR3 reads TGTGCCAGCAGTGAAGCGGTCGGACGAAACACTGAAGCTTTCTTT.

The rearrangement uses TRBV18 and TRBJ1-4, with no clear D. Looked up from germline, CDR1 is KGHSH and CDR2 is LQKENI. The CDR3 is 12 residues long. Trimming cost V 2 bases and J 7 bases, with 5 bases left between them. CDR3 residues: CASSPVGEKLFF. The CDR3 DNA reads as TGTGCCAGCTCACCAGTTGGTGAAAAACTGTTTTTT.

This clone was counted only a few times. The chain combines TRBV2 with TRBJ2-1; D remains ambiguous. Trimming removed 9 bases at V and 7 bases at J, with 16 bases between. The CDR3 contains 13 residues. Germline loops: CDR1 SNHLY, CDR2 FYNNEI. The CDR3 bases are TGTGCCAGTAATCCGGCACTTAGAAATGAGCAGTTCTTC. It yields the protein CASNPALRNEQFF.

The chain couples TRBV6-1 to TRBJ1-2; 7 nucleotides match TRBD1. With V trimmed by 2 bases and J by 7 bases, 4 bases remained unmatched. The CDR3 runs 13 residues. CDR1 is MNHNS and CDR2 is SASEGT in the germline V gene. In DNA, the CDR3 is TGTGCCAGCAGTGAATGGTCAGGGGGTGGCTACACCTTC. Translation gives CASSEWSGGGYTF.

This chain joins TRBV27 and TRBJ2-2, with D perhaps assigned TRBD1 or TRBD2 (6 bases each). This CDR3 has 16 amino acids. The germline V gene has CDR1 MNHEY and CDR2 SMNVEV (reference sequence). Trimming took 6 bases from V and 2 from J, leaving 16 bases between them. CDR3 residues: CASRGGWAVNTGELFF. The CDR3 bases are TGTGCCAGCAGGGGGGGCTGGGCAGTAAACACCGGGGAGCTGTTTTTT.

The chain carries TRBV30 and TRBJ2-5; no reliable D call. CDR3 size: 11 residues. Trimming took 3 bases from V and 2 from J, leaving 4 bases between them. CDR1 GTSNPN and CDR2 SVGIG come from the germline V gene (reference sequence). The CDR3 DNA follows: TGTGCCTGGAGCCCTCAAGAGACCCAGTACTTC. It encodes CAWSPQETQYF.

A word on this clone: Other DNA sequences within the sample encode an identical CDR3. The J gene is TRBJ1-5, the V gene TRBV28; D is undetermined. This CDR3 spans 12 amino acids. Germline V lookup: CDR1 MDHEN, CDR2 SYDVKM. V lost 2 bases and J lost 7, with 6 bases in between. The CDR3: CASSLERQPQHF. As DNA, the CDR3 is TGTGCCAGCAGTTTAGAACGGCAGCCCCAGCATTTT.

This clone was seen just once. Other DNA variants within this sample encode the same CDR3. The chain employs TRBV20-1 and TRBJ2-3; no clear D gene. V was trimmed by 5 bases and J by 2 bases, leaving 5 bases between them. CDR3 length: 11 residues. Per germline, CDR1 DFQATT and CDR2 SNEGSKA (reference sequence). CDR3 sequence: CSAGNTDTQYF. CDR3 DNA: TGCAGTGCTGGAAACACAGATACGCAGTATTTT.

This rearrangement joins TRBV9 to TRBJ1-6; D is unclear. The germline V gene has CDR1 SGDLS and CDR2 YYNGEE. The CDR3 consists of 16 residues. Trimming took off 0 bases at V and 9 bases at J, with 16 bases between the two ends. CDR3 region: CASSVDPRVGASPLHF. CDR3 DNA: TGTGCCAGCAGCGTAGATCCCCGGGTTGGTGCTTCACCCCTCCACTTT. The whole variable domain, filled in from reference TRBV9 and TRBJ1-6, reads DSGVTQTPKHLITATGQRVTLRCSPRSGDLSVYWYQQSLDQGLQFLIQYYNGEERAKGNILERFSAQQFPDLHSELNLSSLELGDSALYFCASSVDPRVGASPLHFGNGTRLTVT.